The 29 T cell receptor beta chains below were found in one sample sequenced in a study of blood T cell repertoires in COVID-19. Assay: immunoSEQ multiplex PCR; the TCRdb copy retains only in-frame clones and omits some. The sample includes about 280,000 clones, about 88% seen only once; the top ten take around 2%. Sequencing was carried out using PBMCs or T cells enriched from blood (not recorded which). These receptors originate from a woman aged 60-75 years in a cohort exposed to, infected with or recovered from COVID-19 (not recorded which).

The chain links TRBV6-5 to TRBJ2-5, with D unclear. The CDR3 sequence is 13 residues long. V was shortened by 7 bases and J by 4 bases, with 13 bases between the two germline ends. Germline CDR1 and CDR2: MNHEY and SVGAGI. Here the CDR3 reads CASTWRSGETQYF. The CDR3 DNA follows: TGTGCCAGCACTTGGCGGTCGGGAGAGACCCAGTACTTC.

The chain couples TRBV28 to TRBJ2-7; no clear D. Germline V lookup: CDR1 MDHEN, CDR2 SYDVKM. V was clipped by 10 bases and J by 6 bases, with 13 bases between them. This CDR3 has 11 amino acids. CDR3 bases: TGTGCCACCCTAGGTTTGAGCGAGCAGTACTTC. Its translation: CATLGLSEQYF.

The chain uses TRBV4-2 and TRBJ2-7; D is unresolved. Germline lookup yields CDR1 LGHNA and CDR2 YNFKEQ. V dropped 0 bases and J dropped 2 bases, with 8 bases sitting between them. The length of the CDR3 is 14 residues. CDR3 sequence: CASSQELATYEQYF. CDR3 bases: TGTGCCAGCAGCCAAGAATTAGCAACCTACGAGCAGTACTTC.

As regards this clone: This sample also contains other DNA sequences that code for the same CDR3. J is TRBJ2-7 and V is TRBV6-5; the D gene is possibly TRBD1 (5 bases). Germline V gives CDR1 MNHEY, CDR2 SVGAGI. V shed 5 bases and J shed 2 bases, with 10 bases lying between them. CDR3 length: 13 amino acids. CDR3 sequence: CASSRQGTYEQYF. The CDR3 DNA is TGTGCCAGCAGTCGGCAGGGAACCTACGAGCAGTACTTC.

The CDR3 nucleotides read TGTGCCAGTAATAACAGGGAATACCCATCAACTAATGAAAAACTGTTTTTT. Its translation is CASNNREYPSTNEKLFF. This chain connects TRBV19 to TRBJ1-4; perhaps TRBD1 as D (6 bases). Trimming cost V 7 bases and J 0 bases, with 18 bases left between them. The CDR3 spans 17 residues. Germline CDR1 LNHDA, CDR2 SQIVND (reference sequence).

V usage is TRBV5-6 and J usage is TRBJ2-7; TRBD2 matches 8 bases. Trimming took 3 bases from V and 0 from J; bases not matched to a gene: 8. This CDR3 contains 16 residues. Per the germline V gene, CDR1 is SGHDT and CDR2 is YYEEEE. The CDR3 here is CASSWGLDLLSYEQYF. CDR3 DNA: TGTGCCAGCAGCTGGGGACTAGACCTTCTCTCCTACGAGCAGTACTTC.

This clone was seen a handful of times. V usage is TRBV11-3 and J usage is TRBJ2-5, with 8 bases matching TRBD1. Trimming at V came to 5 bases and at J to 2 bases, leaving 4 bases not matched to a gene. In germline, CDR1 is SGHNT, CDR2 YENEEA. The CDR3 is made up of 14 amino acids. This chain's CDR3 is CASSTRQGQETQYF. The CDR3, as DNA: TGTGCCAGCAGCACGAGACAGGGGCAAGAGACCCAGTACTTC. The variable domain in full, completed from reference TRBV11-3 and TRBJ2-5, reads EAGVVQSPRYKIIEKKQPVAFWCNPISGHNTLYWYLQNLGQGPELLIRYENEEAVDDSQLPKDRFSAERLKGVDSTLKIQPAELGDSAVYLCASSTRQGQETQYFGPGTRLLVL.

For the CDR3, the DNA is TGTGCCAGCAGTTCGAAACCCCAGGGTTTCGAGCAGTACTTC. It specifies CASSSKPQGFEQYF. The chain carries TRBV27 and TRBJ2-7, with D possibly matching TRBD1 (5 bases). The CDR3 consists of 14 residues. Germline-derived CDR1 and CDR2 are MNHEY and SMNVEV (reference sequence). V gave up 4 bases and J gave up 6 bases, with 16 bases separating them.

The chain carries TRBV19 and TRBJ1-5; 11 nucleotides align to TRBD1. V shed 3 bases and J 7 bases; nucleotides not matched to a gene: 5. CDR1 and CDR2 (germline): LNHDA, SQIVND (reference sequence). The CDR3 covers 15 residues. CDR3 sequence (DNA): TGTGCCAGTAGTATGGACAGGGGGCGCGGGCAGCCCCAGCATTTT. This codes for CASSMDRGRGQPQHF.

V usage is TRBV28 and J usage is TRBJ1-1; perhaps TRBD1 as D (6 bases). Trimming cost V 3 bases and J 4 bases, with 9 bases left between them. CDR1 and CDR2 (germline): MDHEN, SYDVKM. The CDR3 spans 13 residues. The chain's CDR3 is CASSFPQGTEAFF. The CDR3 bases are TGTGCCAGCAGTTTCCCACAGGGCACTGAAGCTTTCTTT.

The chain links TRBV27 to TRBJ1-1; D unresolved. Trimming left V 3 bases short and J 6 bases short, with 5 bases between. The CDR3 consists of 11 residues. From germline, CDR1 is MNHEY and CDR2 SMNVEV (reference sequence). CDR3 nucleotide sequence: TGTGCCAGCAGTTTCGGGTCTGAAGCTTTCTTT. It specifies CASSFGSEAFF.

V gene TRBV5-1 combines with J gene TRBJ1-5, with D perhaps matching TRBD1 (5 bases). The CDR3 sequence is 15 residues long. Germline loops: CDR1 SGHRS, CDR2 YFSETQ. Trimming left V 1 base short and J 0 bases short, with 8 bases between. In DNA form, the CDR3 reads TGCGCCAGCAGCTTGTCAGGGATTAGCAATCAGCCCCAGCATTTT. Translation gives CASSLSGISNQPQHF.

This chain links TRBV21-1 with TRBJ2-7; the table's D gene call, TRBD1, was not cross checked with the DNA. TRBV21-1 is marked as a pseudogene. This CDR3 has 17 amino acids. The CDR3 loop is CASSNKGQGRPQNEQYF. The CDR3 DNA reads TGTGCCAGCAGCAATAAGGGACAGGGTAGACCCCAGAACGAGCAGTACTTC.

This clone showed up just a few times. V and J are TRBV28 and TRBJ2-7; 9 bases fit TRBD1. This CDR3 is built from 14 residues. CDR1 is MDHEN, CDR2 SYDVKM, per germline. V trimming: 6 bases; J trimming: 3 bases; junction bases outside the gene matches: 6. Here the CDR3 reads CASRPQDRGYEQYF. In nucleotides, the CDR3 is TGTGCCAGCAGACCCCAGGACAGGGGCTACGAGCAGTACTTC.

The chain's CDR3 is CASSSGTGLVGQYF. The CDR3 coding sequence is TGTGCCAGCAGCTCCGGGACAGGGCTTGTGGGGCAGTACTTC. The chain uses TRBV7-2 and TRBJ2-7; 9 positions agree with TRBD1. Germline V CDR1 and CDR2: SGHTA, FQGNSA. Losses at the gene ends were 4 bases for V and 9 bases for J; bases not matched to a gene: 10. This CDR3 contains 14 residues.

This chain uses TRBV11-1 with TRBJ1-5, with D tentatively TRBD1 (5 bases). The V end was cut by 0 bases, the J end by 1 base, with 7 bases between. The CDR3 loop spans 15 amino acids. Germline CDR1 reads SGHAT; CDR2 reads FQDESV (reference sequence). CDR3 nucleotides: TGTGCCAGCAGCTTAGCGCCAGGGAGCAATCAGCCCCAGCATTTT. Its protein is CASSLAPGSNQPQHF.

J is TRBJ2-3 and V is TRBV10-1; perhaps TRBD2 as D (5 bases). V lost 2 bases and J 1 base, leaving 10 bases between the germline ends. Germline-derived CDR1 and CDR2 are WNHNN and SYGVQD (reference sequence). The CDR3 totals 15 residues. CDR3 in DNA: TGCGCCAGCAGTGAGGAAGCGGTGGGCACAGATACGCAGTATTTT. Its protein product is CASSEEAVGTDTQYF.

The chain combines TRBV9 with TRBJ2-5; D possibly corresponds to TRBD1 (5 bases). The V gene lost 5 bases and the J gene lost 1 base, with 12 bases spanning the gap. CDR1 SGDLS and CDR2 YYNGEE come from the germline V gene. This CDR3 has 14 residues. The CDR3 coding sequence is TGTGCCAGCAGTTTAGGACAAGTCCAAGAGACCCAGTACTTC. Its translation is CASSLGQVQETQYF.

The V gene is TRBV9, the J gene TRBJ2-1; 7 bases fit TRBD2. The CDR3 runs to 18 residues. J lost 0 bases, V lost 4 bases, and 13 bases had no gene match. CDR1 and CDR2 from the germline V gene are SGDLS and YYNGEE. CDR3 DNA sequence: TGTGCCAGCAGCAATTCCCAATATAGCGGGTTCTCCTACAATGAGCAGTTCTTC. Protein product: CASSNSQYSGFSYNEQFF.

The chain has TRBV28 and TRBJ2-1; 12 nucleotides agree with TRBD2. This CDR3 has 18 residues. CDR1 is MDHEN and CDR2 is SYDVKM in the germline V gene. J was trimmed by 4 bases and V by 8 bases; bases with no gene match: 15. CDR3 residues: CASASGRDWGEGYNEQFF. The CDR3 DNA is TGTGCCAGCGCTAGCGGGAGGGATTGGGGGGAAGGTTACAATGAGCAGTTCTTC.

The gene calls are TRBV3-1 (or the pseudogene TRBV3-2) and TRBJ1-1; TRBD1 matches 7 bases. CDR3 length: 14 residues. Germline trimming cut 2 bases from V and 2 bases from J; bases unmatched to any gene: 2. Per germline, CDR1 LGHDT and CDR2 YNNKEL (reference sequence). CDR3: CASSQNRGNTEAFF. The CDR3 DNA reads TGTGCCAGCAGCCAAAACAGGGGTAACACTGAAGCTTTCTTT.

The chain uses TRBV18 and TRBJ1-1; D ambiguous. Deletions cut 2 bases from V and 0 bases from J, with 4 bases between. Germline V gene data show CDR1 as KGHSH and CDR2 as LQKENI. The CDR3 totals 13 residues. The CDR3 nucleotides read TGTGCCAGCTCACCAAGCATGAACACTGAAGCTTTCTTT. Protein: CASSPSMNTEAFF.

CDR3 in DNA: TGTGCCAGCAGTCCGTGGAGGACTAGCGCATACAATGAGCAGTTCTTC. Amino acid sequence: CASSPWRTSAYNEQFF. V is TRBV27 and J is TRBJ2-1; TRBD2 agrees at 9 bases. The CDR3 consists of 16 residues. J gave up 4 bases and V 5 bases, and 9 bases lay outside the gene matches. Germline loops: CDR1 MNHEY, CDR2 SMNVEV (reference sequence).

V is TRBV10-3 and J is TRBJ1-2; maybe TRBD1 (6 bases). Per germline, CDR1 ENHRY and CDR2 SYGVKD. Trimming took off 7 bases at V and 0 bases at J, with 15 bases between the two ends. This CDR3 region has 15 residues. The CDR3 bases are TGTGCCATCAAAGGGGGACACAACGCTAACTATGGCTACACCTTC. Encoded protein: CAIKGGHNANYGYTF.

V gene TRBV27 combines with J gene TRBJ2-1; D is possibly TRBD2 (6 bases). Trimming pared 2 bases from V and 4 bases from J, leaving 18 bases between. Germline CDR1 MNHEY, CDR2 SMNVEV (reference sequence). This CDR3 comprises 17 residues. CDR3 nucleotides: TGTGCCAGCAGTTTAAGGGGCCGGGCTAGCGAGTACAATGAGCAGTTCTTC. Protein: CASSLRGRASEYNEQFF.

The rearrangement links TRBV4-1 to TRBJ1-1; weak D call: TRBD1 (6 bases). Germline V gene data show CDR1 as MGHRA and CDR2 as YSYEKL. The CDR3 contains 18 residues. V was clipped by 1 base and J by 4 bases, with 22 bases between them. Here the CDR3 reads CASSQGSPGALMGTEAFF. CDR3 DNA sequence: TGCGCCAGCAGCCAAGGGTCCCCAGGGGCCCTGATGGGCACTGAAGCTTTCTTT.

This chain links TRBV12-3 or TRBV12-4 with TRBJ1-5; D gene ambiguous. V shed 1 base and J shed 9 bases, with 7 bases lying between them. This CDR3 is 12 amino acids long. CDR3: CASSLVEGPQHF. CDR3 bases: TGTGCCAGCAGTTTAGTCGAGGGGCCCCAGCATTTT.

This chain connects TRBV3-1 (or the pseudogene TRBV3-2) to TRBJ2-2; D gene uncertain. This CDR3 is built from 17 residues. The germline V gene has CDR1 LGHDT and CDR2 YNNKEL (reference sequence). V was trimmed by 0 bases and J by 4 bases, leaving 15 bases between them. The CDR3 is CASSQDFINYLTGELFF. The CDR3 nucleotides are TGTGCCAGCAGCCAAGATTTTATTAACTACCTCACCGGGGAGCTGTTTTTT.

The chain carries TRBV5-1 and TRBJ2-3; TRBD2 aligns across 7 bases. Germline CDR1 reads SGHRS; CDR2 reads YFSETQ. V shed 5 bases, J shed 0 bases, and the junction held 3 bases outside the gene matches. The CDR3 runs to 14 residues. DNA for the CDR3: TGCGCCAGCAGAAGGACTAGTAGCACAGATACGCAGTATTTT. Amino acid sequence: CASRRTSSTDTQYF.